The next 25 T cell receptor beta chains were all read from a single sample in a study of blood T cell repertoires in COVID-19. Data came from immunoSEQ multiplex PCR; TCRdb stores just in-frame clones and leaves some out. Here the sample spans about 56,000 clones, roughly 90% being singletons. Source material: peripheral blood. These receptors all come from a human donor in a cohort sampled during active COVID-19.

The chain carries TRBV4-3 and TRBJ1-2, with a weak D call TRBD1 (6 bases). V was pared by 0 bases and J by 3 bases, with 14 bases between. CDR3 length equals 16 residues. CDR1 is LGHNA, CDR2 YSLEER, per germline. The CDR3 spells CASSQDLTGPHYGYTF. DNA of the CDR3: TGCGCCAGCAGCCAAGATCTCACAGGGCCCCACTATGGCTACACCTTC.

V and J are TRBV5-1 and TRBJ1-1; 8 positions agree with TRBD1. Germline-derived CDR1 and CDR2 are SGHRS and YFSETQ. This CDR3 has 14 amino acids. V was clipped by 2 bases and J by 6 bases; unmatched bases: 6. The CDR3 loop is CASSFRDRMAEAFF. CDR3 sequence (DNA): TGCGCCAGCAGCTTCCGGGACAGGATGGCTGAAGCTTTCTTT.

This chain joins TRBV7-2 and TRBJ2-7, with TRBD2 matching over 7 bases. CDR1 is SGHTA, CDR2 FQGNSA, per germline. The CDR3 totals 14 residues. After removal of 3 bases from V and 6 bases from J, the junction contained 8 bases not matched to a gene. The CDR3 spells CASSFGGDLFEQYF. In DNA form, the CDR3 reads TGTGCCAGCAGCTTTGGGGGGGATTTATTCGAGCAGTACTTC. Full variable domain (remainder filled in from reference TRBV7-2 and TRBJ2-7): GAGVSQSPSNKVTEKGKDVELRCDPISGHTALYWYRQSLGQGLEFLIYFQGNSAPDKSGLPSDRFSAERTGGSVSTLTIQRTQQEDSAVYLCASSFGGDLFEQYFGPGTRLTVT.

CDR3 in amino acids: CASSLLGTGGRETQYF. CDR3 nucleotides: TGTGCCAGCAGTCTCCTTGGGACAGGGGGCCGGGAGACCCAGTACTTC. This rearrangement joins TRBV27 to TRBJ2-5, with 12 bases that match TRBD1. Germline trimming cut 5 bases from V and 5 bases from J; bases unmatched to any gene: 9. This CDR3 is 16 amino acids long. The V gene's germline CDR1 is MNHEY and CDR2 SMNVEV (reference sequence).

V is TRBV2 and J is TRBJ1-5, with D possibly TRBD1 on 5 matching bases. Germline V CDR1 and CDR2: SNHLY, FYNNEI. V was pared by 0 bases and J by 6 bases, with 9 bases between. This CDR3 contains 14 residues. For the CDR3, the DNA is TGTGCCAGCAGTGAAGCAGGGGCCGTTCAGCCCCAGCATTTT. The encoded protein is CASSEAGAVQPQHF.

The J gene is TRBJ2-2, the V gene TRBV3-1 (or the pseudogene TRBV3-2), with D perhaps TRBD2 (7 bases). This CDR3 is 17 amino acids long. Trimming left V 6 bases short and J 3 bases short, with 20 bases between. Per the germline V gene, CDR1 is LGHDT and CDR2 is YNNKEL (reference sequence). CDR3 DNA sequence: TGTGCCAGCAGTCTCCGCGGGGGAGGGGGAGACACCGGGGAGCTGTTTTTT. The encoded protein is CASSLRGGGGDTGELFF.

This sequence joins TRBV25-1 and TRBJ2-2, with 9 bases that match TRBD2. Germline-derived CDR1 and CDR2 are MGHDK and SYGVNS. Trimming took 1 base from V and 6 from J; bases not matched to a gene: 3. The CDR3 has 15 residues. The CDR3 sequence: CASSESLAGSGELFF. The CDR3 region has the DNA TGTGCCAGCAGTGAATCCCTAGCGGGGTCCGGGGAGCTGTTTTTT.

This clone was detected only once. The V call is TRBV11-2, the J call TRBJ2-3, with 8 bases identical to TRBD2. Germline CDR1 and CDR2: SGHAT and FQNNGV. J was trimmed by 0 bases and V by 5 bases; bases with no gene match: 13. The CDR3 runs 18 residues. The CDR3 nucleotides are TGTGCCAGCAGCCCCGTTCAGCGGGGGAGATTAAGCACAGATACGCAGTATTTT. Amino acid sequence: CASSPVQRGRLSTDTQYF. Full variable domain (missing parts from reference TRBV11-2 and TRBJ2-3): EAGVAQSPRYKIIEKRQSVAFWCNPISGHATLYWYQQILGQGPKLLIQFQNNGVVDDSQLPKDRFSAERLKGVDSTLKIQPAKLEDSAVYLCASSPVQRGRLSTDTQYFGPGTRLTVL.

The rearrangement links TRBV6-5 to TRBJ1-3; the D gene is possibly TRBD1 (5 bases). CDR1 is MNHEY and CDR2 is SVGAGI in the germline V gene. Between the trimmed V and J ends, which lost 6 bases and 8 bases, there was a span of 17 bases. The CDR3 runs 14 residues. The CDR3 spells CASSLQGGTDTIYF. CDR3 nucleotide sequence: TGTGCCAGCAGCCTTCAGGGTGGCACGGACACCATATATTTT.

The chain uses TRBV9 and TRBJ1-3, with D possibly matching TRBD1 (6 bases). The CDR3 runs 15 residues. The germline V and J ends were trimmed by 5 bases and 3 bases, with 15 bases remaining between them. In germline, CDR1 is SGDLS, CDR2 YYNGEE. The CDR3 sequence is CASSLQEQGGNTIYF. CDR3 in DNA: TGTGCCAGCAGTTTGCAGGAACAGGGTGGAAACACCATATATTTT.

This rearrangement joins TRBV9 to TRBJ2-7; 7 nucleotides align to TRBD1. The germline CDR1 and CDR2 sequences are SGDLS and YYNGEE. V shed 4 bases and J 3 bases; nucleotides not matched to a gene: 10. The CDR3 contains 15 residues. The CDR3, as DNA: TGTGCCAGCAGCCCCGGGACAGCCTTATTCTACGAGCAGTACTTC. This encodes CASSPGTALFYEQYF.

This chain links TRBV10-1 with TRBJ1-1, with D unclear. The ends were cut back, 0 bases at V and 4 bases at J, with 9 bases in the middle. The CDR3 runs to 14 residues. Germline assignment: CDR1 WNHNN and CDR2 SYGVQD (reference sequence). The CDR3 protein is CASSESIRGTEAFF. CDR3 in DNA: TGCGCCAGCAGTGAGTCGATCCGGGGCACTGAAGCTTTCTTT.

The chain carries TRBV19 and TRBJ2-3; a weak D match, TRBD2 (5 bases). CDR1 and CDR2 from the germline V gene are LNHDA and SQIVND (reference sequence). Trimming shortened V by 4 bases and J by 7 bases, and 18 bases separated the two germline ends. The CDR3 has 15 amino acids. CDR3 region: CASSTVGLVGNTQYF. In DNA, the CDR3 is TGTGCCAGTAGTACCGTAGGACTCGTCGGAAATACGCAGTATTTT. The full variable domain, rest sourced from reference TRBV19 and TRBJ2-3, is DGGITQSPKYLFRKEGQNVTLSCEQNLNHDAMYWYRQDPGQGLRLIYYSQIVNDFQKGDIAEGYSVSREKKESFPLTVTSAQKNPTAFYLCASSTVGLVGNTQYFGPGTRLTVL.

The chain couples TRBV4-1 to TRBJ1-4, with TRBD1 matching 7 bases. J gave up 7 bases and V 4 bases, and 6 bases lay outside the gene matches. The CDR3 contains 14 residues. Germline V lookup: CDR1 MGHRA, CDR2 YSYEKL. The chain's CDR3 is CASSLGGLGEKLFF. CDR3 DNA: TGCGCCAGCAGCCTAGGGGGCCTGGGTGAAAAACTGTTTTTT.

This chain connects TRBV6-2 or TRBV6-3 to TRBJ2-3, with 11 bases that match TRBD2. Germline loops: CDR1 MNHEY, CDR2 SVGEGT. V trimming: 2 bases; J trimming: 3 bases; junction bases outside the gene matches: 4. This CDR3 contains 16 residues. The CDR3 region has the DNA TGTGCCAGCAGTTACGGGACTAGCGGTAGGACAGATACGCAGTATTTT. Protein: CASSYGTSGRTDTQYF.

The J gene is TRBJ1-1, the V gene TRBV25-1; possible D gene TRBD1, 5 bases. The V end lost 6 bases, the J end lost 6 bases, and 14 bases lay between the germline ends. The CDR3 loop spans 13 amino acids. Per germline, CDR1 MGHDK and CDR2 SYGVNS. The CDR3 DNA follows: TGTGCCAGCAGAAAAGGGGCCAACCCTGAAGCTTTCTTT. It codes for CASRKGANPEAFF.

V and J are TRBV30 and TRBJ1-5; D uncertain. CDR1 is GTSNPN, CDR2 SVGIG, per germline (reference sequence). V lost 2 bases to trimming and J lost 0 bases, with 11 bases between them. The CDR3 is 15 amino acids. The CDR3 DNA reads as TGTGCCTGGAGTTCCCGGTCTTATAGCAATCAGCCCCAGCATTTT. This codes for CAWSSRSYSNQPQHF.

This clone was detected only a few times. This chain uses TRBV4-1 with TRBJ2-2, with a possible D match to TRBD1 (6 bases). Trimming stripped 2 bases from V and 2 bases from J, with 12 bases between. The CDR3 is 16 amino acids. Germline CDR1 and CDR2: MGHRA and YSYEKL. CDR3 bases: TGCGCCAGCAGCCAAATCGGACAGATTAACACCGGGGAGCTGTTTTTT. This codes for CASSQIGQINTGELFF.

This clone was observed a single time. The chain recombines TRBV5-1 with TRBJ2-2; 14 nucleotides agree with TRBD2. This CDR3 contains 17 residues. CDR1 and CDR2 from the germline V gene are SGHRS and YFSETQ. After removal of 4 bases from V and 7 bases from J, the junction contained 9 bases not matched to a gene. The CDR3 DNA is TGCGCCAGCAGCCTCAGACTAGCGGGGGGGCTTGGCGGGGAGCTGTTTTTT. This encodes CASSLRLAGGLGGELFF.

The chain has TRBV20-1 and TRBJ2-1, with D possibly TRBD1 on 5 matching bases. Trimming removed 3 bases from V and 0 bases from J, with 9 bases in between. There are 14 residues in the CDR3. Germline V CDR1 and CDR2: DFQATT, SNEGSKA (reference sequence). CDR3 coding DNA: TGCAGTGCTAGTGGCAGGGCCTCCTACAATGAGCAGTTCTTC. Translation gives CSASGRASYNEQFF.

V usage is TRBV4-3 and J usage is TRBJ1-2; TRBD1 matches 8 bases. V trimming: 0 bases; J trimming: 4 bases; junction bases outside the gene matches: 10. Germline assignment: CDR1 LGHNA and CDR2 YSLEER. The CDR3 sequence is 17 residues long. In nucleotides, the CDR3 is TGCGCCAGCAGCCAAGATACAGCAGGGGGCGTTGGCTATGGCTACACCTTC. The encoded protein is CASSQDTAGGVGYGYTF.

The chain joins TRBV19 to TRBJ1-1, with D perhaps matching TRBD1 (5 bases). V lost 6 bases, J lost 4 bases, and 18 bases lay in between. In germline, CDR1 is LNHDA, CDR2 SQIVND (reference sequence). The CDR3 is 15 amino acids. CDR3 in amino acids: CASSQTGGVGTEAFF. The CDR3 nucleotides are TGTGCCAGTAGCCAAACCGGGGGTGTGGGCACTGAAGCTTTCTTT. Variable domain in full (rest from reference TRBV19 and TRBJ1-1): DGGITQSPKYLFRKEGQNVTLSCEQNLNHDAMYWYRQDPGQGLRLIYYSQIVNDFQKGDIAEGYSVSREKKESFPLTVTSAQKNPTAFYLCASSQTGGVGTEAFFGQGTRLTVV.

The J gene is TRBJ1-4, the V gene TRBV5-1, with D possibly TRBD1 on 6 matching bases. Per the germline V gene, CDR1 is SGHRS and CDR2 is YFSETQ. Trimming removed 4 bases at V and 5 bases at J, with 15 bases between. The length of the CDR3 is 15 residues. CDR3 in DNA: TGCGCCAGCAGCCCGGGGACACGGTGGAATGAAAAACTGTTTTTT. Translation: CASSPGTRWNEKLFF.

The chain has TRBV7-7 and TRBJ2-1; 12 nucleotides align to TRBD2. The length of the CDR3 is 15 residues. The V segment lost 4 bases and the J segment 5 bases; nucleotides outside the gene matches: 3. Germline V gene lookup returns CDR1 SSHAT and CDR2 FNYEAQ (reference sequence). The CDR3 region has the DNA TGTGCCAGCAGCTCAGGGACTAGCGGGCACAATGAGCAGTTCTTC. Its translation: CASSSGTSGHNEQFF.

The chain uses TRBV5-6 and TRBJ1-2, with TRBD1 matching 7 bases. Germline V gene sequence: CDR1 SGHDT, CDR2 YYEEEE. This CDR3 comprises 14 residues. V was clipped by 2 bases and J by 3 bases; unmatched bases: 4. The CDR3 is CASSLRGLDYGYTF. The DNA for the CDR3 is TGTGCCAGCAGCTTAAGGGGGCTGGACTATGGCTACACCTTC.